One and the same sample provided the 22 T cell receptor beta chains below, sequenced in a study of blood T cell repertoires in COVID-19. The data were produced by immunoSEQ multiplex PCR, yet TCRdb's version contains in-frame clones alone and is incomplete. This table holds over 85,000 clones, 85% found once. The specimen was peripheral blood. The receptors stem from a man aged 50-59 years with acute or convalescent COVID-19.

This clone was found a few times. The V call is TRBV28, the J call TRBJ1-5, with TRBD1 matching over 11 bases. J lost 7 bases, V lost 6 bases, and 8 bases had no gene match. The CDR3 has 15 residues. Germline CDR1 reads MDHEN; CDR2 reads SYDVKM. The DNA for the CDR3 is TGTGCCAGCAGCTTCGGGACAGGGGGTGTGCAGCCCCAGCATTTT. Its protein product is CASSFGTGGVQPQHF.

This rearrangement joins TRBV20-1 to TRBJ2-7; 8 bases agree with TRBD1. This CDR3 region has 14 residues. Germline CDR1 reads DFQATT; CDR2 reads SNEGSKA (reference sequence). J gave up 6 bases and V 3 bases, and 10 bases lay outside the gene matches. The CDR3 DNA reads TGCAGTGCTAGTCGGACCGGGACAGGCAGCGAGCAGTACTTC. This translates into CSASRTGTGSEQYF.

The V and J genes are TRBV5-1 and TRBJ1-4, with a possible D match to TRBD1 (5 bases). This CDR3 is 15 amino acids long. CDR1 and CDR2 from the germline V gene are SGHRS and YFSETQ. Trimming removed 3 bases from V and 1 base from J, with 10 bases in between. The CDR3 sequence is CASSSRGGTNEKLFF. The CDR3 DNA reads as TGCGCCAGCAGCTCCCGGGGGGGAACTAATGAAAAACTGTTTTTT.

This chain links TRBV28 with TRBJ2-7; D is possibly TRBD1 (5 bases). V lost 8 bases and J 4 bases, leaving 6 bases between the germline ends. The CDR3 runs 10 residues. Germline V gives CDR1 MDHEN, CDR2 SYDVKM. The CDR3, as DNA: TGTGCCAGCGGACAATACGAGCAGTACTTC. This translates into CASGQYEQYF. The full variable domain, with the rest looked up from reference TRBV28 and TRBJ2-7, is DVKVTQSSRYLVKRTGEKVFLECVQDMDHENMFWYRQDPGLGLRLIYFSYDVKMKEKGDIPEGYSVSREKKERFSLILESASTNQTSMYLCASGQYEQYFGPGTRLTVT.

The gene calls are TRBV19 and TRBJ1-3; possibly TRBD1 for D (5 bases). The CDR3 consists of 15 residues. Trimming took off 10 bases at V and 0 bases at J, with 16 bases between the two ends. Germline loops: CDR1 LNHDA, CDR2 SQIVND (reference sequence). CDR3 sequence: CATFTIDSSGNTIYF. The CDR3 DNA reads TGTGCCACCTTCACCATAGACAGCTCTGGAAACACCATATATTTT.

This chain joins TRBV2 and TRBJ1-3, with 11 bases aligning to TRBD1. From germline, CDR1 is SNHLY and CDR2 FYNNEI. V was clipped by 6 bases and J by 6 bases; unmatched bases: 7. The length of the CDR3 is 15 residues. The CDR3 coding sequence is TGTGCCAGCAGCGATGGACAGGGGGCTGTAAACACCATATATTTT. Translation gives CASSDGQGAVNTIYF.

The chain joins TRBV7-2 to TRBJ2-7; a weak D match, TRBD2 (7 bases). Germline values: CDR1 SGHTA, CDR2 FQGNSA. V was trimmed by 5 bases and J by 5 bases, leaving 16 bases between them. This CDR3 comprises 14 residues. CDR3 region: CASSPQAGDNEQYF. The CDR3 bases are TGTGCCAGCAGCCCCCAGGCGGGGGACAACGAGCAGTACTTC.

The J gene is TRBJ2-1, the V gene TRBV19, with TRBD2 matching over 10 bases. The CDR3 consists of 17 residues. Germline V lookup: CDR1 LNHDA, CDR2 SQIVND (reference sequence). V gave up 8 bases and J gave up 2 bases; unmatched junction bases: 12. In DNA form, the CDR3 reads TGTGCCAGTCGCCCAAGCGGGGGGGCAAGGGCCTACAATGAGCAGTTCTTC. Protein sequence: CASRPSGGARAYNEQFF.

The chain uses TRBV29-1 and TRBJ2-7, with D tentatively TRBD2 (6 bases). Trimming shortened V by 0 bases and J by 3 bases, and 9 bases separated the two germline ends. The CDR3 spans 13 residues. Germline CDR1 reads SQVTM; CDR2 reads ANQGSEA. The CDR3 bases are TGCAGCGTTGAAGATCTGGACTACTACGAGCAGTACTTC. Its translation: CSVEDLDYYEQYF.

This sequence joins TRBV19 and TRBJ2-1, with 8 bases aligning to TRBD1. Germline CDR1 reads LNHDA; CDR2 reads SQIVND (reference sequence). The CDR3 runs 15 residues. V trimming: 5 bases; J trimming: 6 bases; junction bases outside the gene matches: 9. CDR3 protein: CASSPGQGNFNEQFF. Written as DNA, the CDR3 is TGTGCCAGTAGTCCCGGACAGGGAAACTTCAATGAGCAGTTCTTC. The entire variable domain, with the rest obtained from reference TRBV19 and TRBJ2-1, is as follows: DGGITQSPKYLFRKEGQNVTLSCEQNLNHDAMYWYRQDPGQGLRLIYYSQIVNDFQKGDIAEGYSVSREKKESFPLTVTSAQKNPTAFYLCASSPGQGNFNEQFFGPGTRLTVL.

The chain combines TRBV4-3 with TRBJ2-5, with 8 bases identical to TRBD1. The CDR3 runs 15 residues. Germline CDR1 and CDR2: LGHNA and YSLEER. V shed 1 base, J shed 4 bases, and the junction held 5 bases outside the gene matches. This CDR3 reads CASSQGQGAGETQYF. For the CDR3, the DNA is TGCGCCAGCAGCCAAGGGCAGGGGGCGGGAGAGACCCAGTACTTC.

The chain couples TRBV5-4 to TRBJ2-1, with D unresolved. Germline V CDR1 and CDR2: SGHNT, YYREEE (reference sequence). CDR3 size: 15 residues. The V end was cut by 4 bases, the J end by 0 bases, with 11 bases between. CDR3: CASSPGRSSYNEQFF. The CDR3 bases are TGTGCCAGCAGCCCCGGTAGGAGCTCCTACAATGAGCAGTTCTTC.

The chain employs TRBV5-4 and TRBJ2-1, with D maybe TRBD1 (6 bases). With 3 bases removed from V and 2 bases from J, the gap between germline ends came to 12 bases. CDR1 and CDR2 from the germline V gene are SGHNT and YYREEE (reference sequence). The CDR3 is 15 amino acids. This CDR3 reads CASSSPSGAYNEQFF. CDR3 nucleotide sequence: TGTGCCAGCAGCTCCCCCTCAGGGGCCTACAATGAGCAGTTCTTC.

This clone has just one count. The V call is TRBV6-2 or TRBV6-3, the J call TRBJ1-1; D remains unclear. The CDR3 totals 12 residues. The germline V gene has CDR1 MNHEY and CDR2 SVGEGT. The V and J ends lost 1 base and 8 bases respectively, with 8 bases between them. The CDR3 DNA reads TGTGCCAGCAGTTACTGGGAGGAGGAAGCTTTCTTT. It codes for CASSYWEEEAFF.

The chain links TRBV6-5 to TRBJ1-5, with D possibly TRBD1 on 6 matching bases. Germline lookup yields CDR1 MNHEY and CDR2 SVGAGI. The CDR3 has 13 amino acids. Trimming cost V 5 bases and J 6 bases, with 11 bases left between them. The CDR3 protein is CASSLGGPQPQHF. Written as DNA, the CDR3 is TGTGCCAGCAGTCTCGGGGGGCCTCAGCCCCAGCATTTT.

CDR3 DNA: TGCAGTGCCCCCCAGGTCGGCATTCAGTACTTC. It encodes CSAPQVGIQYF. The chain couples TRBV20-1 to TRBJ2-4; the D is unclear. The CDR3 totals 11 residues. V lost 6 bases, J lost 9 bases, and 12 bases lay in between. Looked up from germline, CDR1 is DFQATT and CDR2 is SNEGSKA (reference sequence).

This rearrangement joins TRBV10-1 to TRBJ1-2; tentative D call: TRBD1 (6 bases). The CDR3 spans 16 residues. From germline, CDR1 is WNHNN and CDR2 SYGVQD (reference sequence). Trimming took off 2 bases at V and 3 bases at J, with 16 bases between the two ends. CDR3: CASSERAGELDYGYTF. The CDR3 nucleotides read TGCGCCAGCAGTGAGCGGGCAGGGGAGTTGGACTATGGCTACACCTTC.

The chain recombines TRBV10-3 with TRBJ1-2; TRBD1 aligns across 7 bases. V lost 0 bases to trimming and J lost 2 bases; unmatched junction nucleotides: 0. Germline CDR1 and CDR2: ENHRY and SYGVKD. The CDR3 extends over 14 amino acids. CDR3 sequence: CAISESTGNYGYTF. DNA for the CDR3: TGTGCCATCAGTGAGTCGACAGGGAACTATGGCTACACCTTC.

The rearrangement uses TRBV7-2 and TRBJ1-6; TRBD1 aligns across 10 bases. The CDR3 contains 14 residues. After removal of 4 bases from V and 14 bases from J, the junction contained 8 bases not matched to a gene. CDR1 SGHTA and CDR2 FQGNSA come from the germline V gene. The CDR3 DNA reads as TGTGCCAGCAGCTCGTCGGGACAGGGGACGACCCTCCACTTT. It yields the protein CASSSSGQGTTLHF.

V is TRBV5-4 and J is TRBJ2-7; tentatively, D is TRBD2 (6 bases). This CDR3 spans 17 amino acids. Germline assignment: CDR1 SGHNT and CDR2 YYREEE (reference sequence). V shed 4 bases and J shed 7 bases, with 27 bases lying between them. CDR3 DNA sequence: TGTGCCAGCAGCCCCCCAGGTGGGGCGGGACCCCCCCGGGAGCAGTACTTC. Protein product: CASSPPGGAGPPREQYF.

The chain carries TRBV4-3 and TRBJ2-4; D remains unclear. V was trimmed by 0 bases and J by 0 bases, leaving 6 bases between them. Germline assignment: CDR1 LGHNA and CDR2 YSLEER. CDR3 length: 15 amino acids. In DNA, the CDR3 is TGCGCCAGCAGCCAAGAAGCCTTAGCCAAAAACATTCAGTACTTC. Its translation is CASSQEALAKNIQYF.

The chain couples TRBV11-2 to TRBJ2-2; tentatively, D is TRBD1 (5 bases). There are 15 residues in the CDR3. Germline assignment: CDR1 SGHAT and CDR2 FQNNGV. V was shortened by 5 bases and J by 0 bases, with 10 bases between the two germline ends. CDR3 DNA sequence: TGTGCCAGCAGCCGACAGCTATCGAACACCGGGGAGCTGTTTTTT. Protein sequence: CASSRQLSNTGELFF.